This TCR beta chain is drawn from a study of T cell repertoires in cytomegalovirus infection. Study summary: A matching HLA type, together with CMV infection, was signaled by public TCR beta signatures.

In TCRdb, the reads were re-called with MiXCR into one record per CDR3 protein. The data contain around 530,000 distinct CDR3 sequences, 26% of them singletons. The table lists this clonotype with many counts. CDR3 size: 16 residues. CDR1 is SGHTA and CDR2 is FQGNSA in the germline V gene. The trim removed 0 bases at V and 2 bases at J, leaving 6 bases unmatched. Source material: PBMCs. This TCR was sampled from a human donor in good health (CMV status not recorded). Some clones in this sample may be carry-over from other donors' samples. The J gene is TRBJ2-5, the V gene TRBV7-2, with TRBD2 matching over 7 bases. CDR3 in DNA: TGTGCCAGCAGCTTAGCATCCGGGACTATGCAAGAGACCCAGTACTTC. Translation gives CASSLASGTMQETQYF.